The source of this T cell receptor (beta chain) is a study of T cells expressing NK-cell markers. Overall study context: Beta-chain profiling covered CD3+CD56+NKG2C+, CD3+CD56+NKG2C- and CD3+CD56-NKG2C+ sorted subsets.

A 5'RACE template switching approach incorporating UMIs was used to make TCR beta cDNA. With the 5' RACE reads reprocessed, TCRdb shows one record per CDR3 protein and no DNA. Recorded for this sample: about 260,000 distinct CDR3 sequences. This receptor was obtained from a woman between 18 and 70 years old in good health. Sequences were obtained from blood T cells: a sorted CD56 or NKG2C T cell subset, CD4+ or CD8+ T cells, or bulk PBMC T cells (not recorded which).

The CDR3 spells CASRSGLPDTQYF. The chain joins TRBV6-1 to TRBJ2-3; no DNA is available, so the TRBD2 call from TCRdb remains unchecked. The CDR3 consists of 13 residues. Germline lookup yields CDR1 MNHNS and CDR2 SASEGT.